These T cell receptor beta chains were read from a single sample in a study of T cell repertoires in cytomegalovirus infection. Each CDR3 protein is one row after TCRdb ran MiXCR on the reads. The sample records 90,000 to 120,000 distinct CDR3 sequences, approximately 45% being singletons. Antigen specificity for these receptors is unknown. Source: CD8+ T cells from cultured PBMCs, taken from culture after CMV antigen stimulation. The receptors stem from a human donor in good health (CMV status not recorded). Some clones in this sample may be carry-over from other donors' samples. CDR3s include the opening cysteine and the closing phenylalanine or tryptophan. Each record gives: clone size, J gene, CDR3 length, V gene, D gene, CDR3 protein, CDR3 DNA. D genes are given only for firm matches. Clone size, where shown, is once, few, many, or a class for clones that have expanded.

>few|TRBJ2-5|17|TRBV12-3/TRBV12-4|TRBD2
CASSPGLAGPREETQYF
TGTGCCAGCAGCCCTGGACTAGCGGGGCCCCGGGAAGAGACCCAGTACTTC
>once|TRBJ2-3|15|TRBV4-1|TRBD2
CASTQLAGSTDTQYF
TGCGCCAGCACCCAACTAGCGGGGAGCACAGATACGCAGTATTTT
>few|TRBJ1-1|13|TRBV4-1|-
CASSQQAGTEAFF
TGCGCCAGCAGCCAGCAGGCCGGAACTGAAGCTTTCTTT
>-|TRBJ2-5|16|TRBV6-5|-
CASSYTGPESQETQYF
TGTGCCAGCAGTTACACGGGACCCGAATCCCAAGAGACCCAGTACTTC
>many|TRBJ1-1|14|TRBV19|-
CASSHGGAHTEAFF
TGTGCCAGTAGCCACGGGGGGGCTCACACTGAAGCTTTCTTT
>-|TRBJ2-7|17|TRBV7-2|TRBD2
CASSSPLTSGNPYEQYF
TGTGCCAGCAGCTCCCCCCTGACTAGCGGGAACCCCTACGAGCAGTACTTC
>-|TRBJ1-2|16|TRBV6-6|TRBD1
CASSSGQGAPNYGYTF
TGTGCCAGCAGCTCGGGACAGGGGGCTCCTAACTATGGCTACACCTTC
>-|TRBJ2-3|12|TRBV11-2|-
CASSLKADTQYF
TGTGCCAGCAGCTTAAAGGCAGATACGCAGTATTTT
>-|TRBJ1-4|17|TRBV9|-
CASSAEAWTQADEKLFF
TGTGCCAGCAGCGCGGAAGCGTGGACCCAGGCGGATGAAAAACTGTTTTTT
>-|TRBJ1-1|14|TRBV19|TRBD1
CASKDRGRVTEAFF
TGTGCCAGTAAGGACAGGGGGCGCGTCACTGAAGCTTTCTTT
>-|TRBJ2-1|17|TRBV24-1|-
CATSDSSLEGAYNEQFF
TGTGCCACCAGTGATTCGTCCCTGGAGGGAGCCTACAATGAGCAGTTCTTC
>few|TRBJ1-1|13|TRBV7-6|-
CASSRSATFEAFF
TGTGCCAGCAGCCGGAGCGCGACATTTGAAGCTTTCTTT